This T cell receptor (beta chain) stems from a study of identical twins. Trimming cost V 3 bases and J 5 bases, with 9 bases left between them. The CDR3 is 13 amino acids. There were only healthy Caucasians among the donors. One entry per CDR3 protein results from TCRdb running MiXCR on the 5' RACE reads. The sample includes about 730,000 distinct CDR3 sequences, 21% of them seen just once. These data also formed part of another study, on T cells expressing NK-cell markers. That source reports: Each TCR beta repertoire originated in sorted T cells that were CD3+CD56+NKG2C+, CD3+CD56+NKG2C- or CD3+CD56-NKG2C+.

The source is a woman aged 18-35 years in good health. The chain employs TRBV12-3 or TRBV12-4 and TRBJ2-3; D gene unclear. Material for sequencing was PBMCs. This CDR3 reads CASSFGFLDTQYF. CDR3 DNA: TGTGCCAGCAGTTTCGGTTTTCTAGATACGCAGTATTTT.